Each of the 7 T cell receptor beta chains below was sequenced from the same sample in a study of human T cells and chemical hapten exposure. Time point of the sample: patch test 2, 6 weeks after DPC sensitization. Treatment denoted: therapeutic diphenylcyclopropenone sensitization with weekly scalp DPC. MiXCR, applied by TCRdb to the RACE reads, yields one record per CDR3 protein. The sample has over 70,000 distinct CDR3 sequences; around 8.8% are singletons. The source material was whole blood, sampled in connection with sensitization to the hapten diphenylcyclopropenone (DPC). Receptor source: a woman in her 50s with alopecia areata. Some clones in this sample may be carry-over from other donors' samples.

With respect to this clonotype: This sequence may be a read error, since a much larger clone differs from it by one base. V and J are TRBV6-2 or TRBV6-3 and TRBJ2-7; D gene ambiguous. This CDR3 comprises 14 residues. Germline CDR1 MNHEY, CDR2 SVGEGT. The CDR3 nucleotides read TGTGCCAACAGTCCGACACGGATTTTGGGCGAGCAGTACTTC. It is translated as CANSPTRILGEQYF.

The chain joins TRBV10-3 to TRBJ2-2; perhaps TRBD1 as D (5 bases). The CDR3 runs to 14 residues. Germline CDR1 and CDR2: ENHRY and SYGVKD. V was cut by 2 bases and J by 6 bases, with 10 bases left in between. The CDR3 DNA follows: TGTGCCATCAGTGAGCCGAAAGGGGCCGGGGAGCTGTTTTTT. This codes for CAISEPKGAGELFF.

This clonotype was counted only a few times. V is TRBV5-6 and J is TRBJ2-7; D remains ambiguous. The length of the CDR3 is 14 residues. CDR1 is SGHDT, CDR2 YYEEEE, per germline. Trimming removed 0 bases from V and 1 base from J, with 8 bases in between. The CDR3 region is CASSLESRSYEQYF. The DNA of the CDR3 is TGTGCCAGCAGCTTGGAATCCCGATCCTACGAGCAGTACTTC.

CDR3 DNA sequence: TGCAGTGCCCGGACAGGGAGTTACACTGAAGCTTTCTTT. It yields the protein CSARTGSYTEAFF. This chain uses TRBV20-1 with TRBJ1-1; 8 nucleotides match TRBD1. This CDR3 has 13 residues. Trimming at V came to 6 bases and at J to 3 bases, leaving 6 bases not matched to a gene. The V gene's germline CDR1 is DFQATT and CDR2 SNEGSKA (reference sequence).

This clonotype was picked up a small number of times. V is TRBV28 and J is TRBJ2-3, with 9 bases aligning to TRBD2. There are 16 residues in the CDR3. Losses at the gene ends were 6 bases for V and 4 bases for J; bases not matched to a gene: 11. CDR1 MDHEN and CDR2 SYDVKM come from the germline V gene. CDR3 in DNA: TGTGCCAGCAGCCCCCTGACTAGCGGCGACGCAGATACGCAGTATTTT. This translates into CASSPLTSGDADTQYF. Using reference TRBV28 and TRBJ2-3 for the parts outside the CDR3, the full variable domain is DVKVTQSSRYLVKRTGEKVFLECVQDMDHENMFWYRQDPGLGLRLIYFSYDVKMKEKGDIPEGYSVSREKKERFSLILESASTNQTSMYLCASSPLTSGDADTQYFGPGTRLTVL.

The chain recombines TRBV12-5 with TRBJ2-3; 8 nucleotides align to TRBD1. V shed 5 bases, J shed 7 bases, and the junction held 8 bases outside the gene matches. The CDR3 has 14 amino acids. Looked up from germline, CDR1 is LGHNT and CDR2 is FRNRAP. For the CDR3, the DNA is TGTGCTAGTGGTACTGGGACAGGTTGGAATACGCAGTATTTT. Amino acid sequence: CASGTGTGWNTQYF.

The chain employs TRBV6-1 and TRBJ1-1; tentatively, D is TRBD1 (5 bases). Trimming stripped 6 bases from V and 4 bases from J, with 9 bases between. The CDR3 length is 12 residues. The germline CDR1 and CDR2 sequences are MNHNS and SASEGT. CDR3 in DNA: TGTGCCAGCAGCGTGGACACCACTGAAGCTTTCTTT. Its translation is CASSVDTTEAFF.